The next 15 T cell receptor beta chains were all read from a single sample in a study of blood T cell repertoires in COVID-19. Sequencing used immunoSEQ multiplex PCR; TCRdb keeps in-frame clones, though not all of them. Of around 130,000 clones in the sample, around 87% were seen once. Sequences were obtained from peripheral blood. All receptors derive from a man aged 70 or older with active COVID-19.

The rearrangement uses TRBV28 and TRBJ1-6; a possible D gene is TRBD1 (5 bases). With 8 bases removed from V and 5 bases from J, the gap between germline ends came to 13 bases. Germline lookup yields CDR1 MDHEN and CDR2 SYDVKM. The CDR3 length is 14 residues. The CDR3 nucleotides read TGTGCCAGCTTTGGGGGGGGGAATAATTCACCCCTCCACTTT. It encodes CASFGGGNNSPLHF.

CDR3 sequence reads: CATSSSGRADTQYF. In nucleotides, the CDR3 is TGTGCCACCAGCAGTAGCGGGAGGGCCGATACGCAGTATTTT. The chain is built from TRBV15 and TRBJ2-3, with 11 positions matching TRBD2. The CDR3 is 14 residues long. Germline values: CDR1 LNHNV, CDR2 YYDKDF (reference sequence). Trimming cost V 3 bases and J 6 bases; bases outside gene matches: 2. Full variable domain (remainder filled in from reference TRBV15 and TRBJ2-3): DAMVIQNPRYQVTQFGKPVTLSCSQTLNHNVMYWYQQKSSQAPKLLFHYYDKDFNNEADTPDNFQSRRPNTSFCFLDIRSPGLGDTAMYLCATSSSGRADTQYFGPGTRLTVL.

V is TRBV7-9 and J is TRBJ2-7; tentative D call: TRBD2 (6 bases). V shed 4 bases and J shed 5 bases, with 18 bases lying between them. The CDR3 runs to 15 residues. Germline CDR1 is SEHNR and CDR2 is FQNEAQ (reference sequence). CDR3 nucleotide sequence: TGTGCCAGCAGCTCCCCCGAGGTTAGCGGTGACGAGCAGTACTTC. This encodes CASSSPEVSGDEQYF.

CDR3 residues: CASSPLDGAYEQYF. The CDR3 nucleotides are TGTGCCAGCTCACCACTTGACGGGGCCTACGAGCAGTACTTC. The rearrangement uses TRBV18 and TRBJ2-7, with TRBD2 as a possible D gene (5 bases). The V gene's germline CDR1 is KGHSH and CDR2 LQKENI. The CDR3 has 14 amino acids. V was shortened by 1 base and J by 2 bases, with 9 bases between the two germline ends.

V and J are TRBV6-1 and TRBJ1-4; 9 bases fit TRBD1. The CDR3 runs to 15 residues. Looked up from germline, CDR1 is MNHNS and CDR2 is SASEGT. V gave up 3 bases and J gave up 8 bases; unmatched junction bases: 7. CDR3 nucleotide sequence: TGTGCCAGCAGTGAGGGGGGGACAGGGACCGAAAAACTGTTTTTT. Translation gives CASSEGGTGTEKLFF.

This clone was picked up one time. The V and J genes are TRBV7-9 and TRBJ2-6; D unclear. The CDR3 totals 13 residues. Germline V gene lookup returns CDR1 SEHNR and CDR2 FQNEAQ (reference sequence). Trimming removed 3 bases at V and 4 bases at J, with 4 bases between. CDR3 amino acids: CASSLAGANVLTF. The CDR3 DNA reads TGTGCCAGCAGCTTGGCCGGGGCCAACGTCCTGACTTTC. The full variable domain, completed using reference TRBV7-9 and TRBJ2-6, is DTGVSQNPRHKITKRGQNVTFRCDPISEHNRLYWYRQTLGQGPEFLTYFQNEAQLEKSRLLSDRFSAERPKGSFSTLEIQRTEQGDSAMYLCASSLAGANVLTFGAGSRLTVL.

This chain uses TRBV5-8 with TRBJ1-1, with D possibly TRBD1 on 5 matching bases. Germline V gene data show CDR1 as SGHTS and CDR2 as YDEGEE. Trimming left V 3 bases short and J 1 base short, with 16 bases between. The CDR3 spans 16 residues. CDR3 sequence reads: CASSWDGGARNTEAFF. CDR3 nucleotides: TGTGCCAGCAGCTGGGACGGGGGAGCGCGGAACACTGAAGCTTTCTTT.

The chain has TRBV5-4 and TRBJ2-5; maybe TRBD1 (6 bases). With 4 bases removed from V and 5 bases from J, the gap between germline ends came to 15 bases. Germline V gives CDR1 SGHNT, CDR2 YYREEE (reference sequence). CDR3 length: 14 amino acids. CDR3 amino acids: CASSPRGQRETQYF. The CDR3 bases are TGTGCCAGCAGCCCCCGGGGACAACGGGAGACCCAGTACTTC.

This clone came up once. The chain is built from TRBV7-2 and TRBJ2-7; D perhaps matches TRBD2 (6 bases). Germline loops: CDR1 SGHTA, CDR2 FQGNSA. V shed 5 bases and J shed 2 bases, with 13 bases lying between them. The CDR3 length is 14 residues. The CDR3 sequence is CASSGRWGAYEQYF. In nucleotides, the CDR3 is TGTGCCAGCAGCGGCCGGTGGGGGGCCTACGAGCAGTACTTC.

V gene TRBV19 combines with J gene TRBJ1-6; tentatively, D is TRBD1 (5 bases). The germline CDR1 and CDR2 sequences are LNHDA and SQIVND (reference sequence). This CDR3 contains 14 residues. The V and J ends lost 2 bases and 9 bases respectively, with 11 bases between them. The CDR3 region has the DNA TGTGCCAGTAGTATACCAGGGAGGAGTTCACCCCTCCACTTT. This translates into CASSIPGRSSPLHF. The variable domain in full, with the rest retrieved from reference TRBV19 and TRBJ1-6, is DGGITQSPKYLFRKEGQNVTLSCEQNLNHDAMYWYRQDPGQGLRLIYYSQIVNDFQKGDIAEGYSVSREKKESFPLTVTSAQKNPTAFYLCASSIPGRSSPLHFGNGTRLTVT.

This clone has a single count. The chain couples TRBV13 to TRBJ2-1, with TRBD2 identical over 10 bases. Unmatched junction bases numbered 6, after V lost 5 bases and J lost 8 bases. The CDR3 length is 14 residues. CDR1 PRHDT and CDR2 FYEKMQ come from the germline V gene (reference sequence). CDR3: CASSPPGTSDEQFF. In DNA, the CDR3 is TGTGCCAGCAGCCCCCCCGGGACTAGCGATGAGCAGTTCTTC. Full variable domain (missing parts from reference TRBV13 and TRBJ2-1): AAGVIQSPRHLIKEKRETATLKCYPIPRHDTVYWYQQGPGQDPQFLISFYEKMQSDKGSIPDRFSAQQFSDYHSELNMSSLELGDSALYFCASSPPGTSDEQFFGPGTRLTVL.

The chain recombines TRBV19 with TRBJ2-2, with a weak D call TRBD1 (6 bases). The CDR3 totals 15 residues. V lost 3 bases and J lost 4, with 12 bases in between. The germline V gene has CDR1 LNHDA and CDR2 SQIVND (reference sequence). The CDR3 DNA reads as TGTGCCAGTAGTATGGCAGGGGCGGGCACCGGGGAGCTGTTTTTT. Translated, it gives CASSMAGAGTGELFF.

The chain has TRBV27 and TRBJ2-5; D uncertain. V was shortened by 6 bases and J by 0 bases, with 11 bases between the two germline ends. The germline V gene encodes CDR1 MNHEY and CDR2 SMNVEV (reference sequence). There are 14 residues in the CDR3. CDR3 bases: TGTGCCAGCAGGGAGAACCGGTACCAAGAGACCCAGTACTTC. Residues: CASRENRYQETQYF.

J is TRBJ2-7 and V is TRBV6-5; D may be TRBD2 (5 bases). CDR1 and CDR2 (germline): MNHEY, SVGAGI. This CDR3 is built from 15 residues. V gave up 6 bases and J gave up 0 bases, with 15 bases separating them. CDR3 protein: CASRLSGRSSYEQYF. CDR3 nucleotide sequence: TGTGCCAGCAGGCTCAGCGGTAGGAGCTCCTACGAGCAGTACTTC.

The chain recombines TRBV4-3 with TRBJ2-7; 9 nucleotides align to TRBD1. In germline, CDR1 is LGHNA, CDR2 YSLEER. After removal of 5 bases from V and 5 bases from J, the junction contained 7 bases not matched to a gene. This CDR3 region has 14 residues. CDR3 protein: CASSAGQGINEQYF. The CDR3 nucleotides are TGCGCCAGCAGCGCGGGACAGGGCATCAACGAGCAGTACTTC.